This T cell receptor beta chain derives from a study of identical twins. A template switching step contributed a universal primer site, while unique molecular identifiers were present in the cDNA. TCRdb re-called the 5' RACE reads through MiXCR, storing one row per CDR3 protein. The sample includes more than 1.5 million distinct CDR3 sequences, 25% to 35% of them seen just once. Trimming took off 3 bases at V and 4 bases at J, with 10 bases between the two ends. The CDR3 has 14 amino acids. Germline CDR1 and CDR2: MNHNY and SVGAGI (reference sequence). This clonotype was observed a handful of times. What it recognizes is unknown. Study-level findings and limits: Alpha sequences that were out-of-frame and twin-shared showed an excess of low generation probability. Researchers caution that invariant MAIT and iNKT cells could partly confound zero-insertion analyses. Fewer insertions were carried by abundant cord blood beta clonotypes, but none was seen in memory repertoires.

This chain joins TRBV6-6 and TRBJ1-5; the D is unclear. What was sequenced was cord blood. This TCR was sampled from a newborn girl in good health. The CDR3 DNA is TGTGCCAGCAGTTATCCTCAGGCGAATCAGCCCCAGCATTTT. Protein: CASSYPQANQPQHF.